These 26 T cell receptor beta chains share one sample of origin, sequenced in a study of long-term antiretroviral therapy in people with HIV. Runs used v3.0 of the immunoSEQ assay and were done at survey level. Libraries were prepared by immunoSEQ multiplex PCR; TCRdb keeps only in-frame clonotypes and omits some of them. The table records about 11,000 clones, about 88% of them present only once. Sequenced material: unsorted PBMCs, taken around 7.5 years after starting antiretroviral therapy. These receptors all come from a man between 45 and 60 years old with HIV.

This clone was counted a single time. The sample holds other DNA sequences that translate to the same CDR3. The genes are TRBV9 and TRBJ2-2; either TRBD1 or TRBD2 may fit D (5 bases each). V was clipped by 0 bases and J by 6 bases, with 18 bases between them. Germline assignment: CDR1 SGDLS and CDR2 YYNGEE. CDR3 length: 17 amino acids. This CDR3 is CASSVGGGGVGAGELFF. DNA of the CDR3: TGTGCCAGCAGCGTAGGAGGTGGGGGAGTCGGGGCCGGGGAGCTGTTTTTT.

The CDR3 sequence: CASSLMVGSATNEKLFF. For the CDR3, the DNA is TGTGCCAGCAGCTTAATGGTGGGAAGTGCAACTAATGAAAAACTGTTTTTT. This sequence joins TRBV11-3 and TRBJ1-4; D unclear. Germline CDR1 is SGHNT and CDR2 is YENEEA. V was clipped by 2 bases and J by 0 bases, with 13 bases between them. The CDR3 contains 17 residues.

This clone has more than one count but fewer than ten. V is TRBV5-1 and J is TRBJ2-7, with 7 bases aligning to TRBD1. The germline gives CDR1 SGHRS, CDR2 YFSETQ. The CDR3 covers 15 residues. Losses at the gene ends were 2 bases for V and 0 bases for J; bases not matched to a gene: 5. The CDR3: CASSFTGESSYEQYF. In nucleotides, the CDR3 is TGCGCCAGCAGCTTTACAGGGGAAAGCTCCTACGAGCAGTACTTC.

V gene TRBV5-6 combines with J gene TRBJ1-5; the D gene is possibly TRBD1 (5 bases). Trimming took 1 base from V and 1 from J, leaving 9 bases between them. Germline V gives CDR1 SGHDT, CDR2 YYEEEE. The CDR3 is 15 residues long. CDR3 nucleotides: TGTGCCAGCAGCTTGAAAGCAGGGAGCAATCAGCCCCAGCATTTT. This gives the protein CASSLKAGSNQPQHF.

The chain links TRBV15 to TRBJ2-5, with D uncertain. V was cut by 1 base and J by 4 bases, with 16 bases left in between. The CDR3 is 16 amino acids. Germline-derived CDR1 and CDR2 are LNHNV and YYDKDF (reference sequence). DNA of the CDR3: TGTGCCACCAGCAGAGTGGGTCTGGGCAGGAGAGAGACCCAGTACTTC. Protein sequence: CATSRVGLGRRETQYF.

The CDR3 DNA follows: TGTGCCAGCAGTGAACCAGGTGGGGACTACGAGCAGTACTTC. Translating gives CASSEPGGDYEQYF. The J gene is TRBJ2-7, the V gene TRBV25-1; D ambiguous. Per the germline V gene, CDR1 is MGHDK and CDR2 is SYGVNS. The V and J ends lost 2 bases and 3 bases respectively, with 11 bases between them. This CDR3 is built from 14 residues.

This clone was seen only a few times. The chain uses TRBV10-1 and TRBJ2-5; perhaps D is TRBD1 or TRBD2 (6 bases each). V was cut by 10 bases and J by 4 bases, with 22 bases left in between. Germline CDR1 is WNHNN and CDR2 is SYGVQD (reference sequence). CDR3 size: 15 residues. Written as DNA, the CDR3 is TGCGCCACCGAACCGACCCGGGGGCGACTAGAGACCCAGTACTTC. It is translated as CATEPTRGRLETQYF.

V gene TRBV30 combines with J gene TRBJ2-5, with 7 bases fitting TRBD1. Germline CDR1 reads GTSNPN; CDR2 reads SVGIG (reference sequence). The V gene end was trimmed by 4 bases and the J gene end by 1 base; junction bases not matched to a gene: 0. CDR3 length equals 12 residues. The CDR3 spells CAWTGGQETQYF. CDR3 DNA sequence: TGTGCCTGGACAGGGGGCCAAGAGACCCAGTACTTC.

CDR3 in amino acids: CASSSGGQLAGGPTDTQYF. The CDR3 DNA sequence: TGTGCCAGCAGCTCCGGGGGGCAACTAGCGGGGGGGCCTACAGATACGCAGTATTTT. V usage is TRBV7-9 and J usage is TRBJ2-3; 13 bases map to TRBD2. The CDR3 length is 19 residues. The ends lost 4 bases at V and 3 bases at J; junction bases unmatched: 13. Per germline, CDR1 SEHNR and CDR2 FQNEAQ (reference sequence). Full variable domain (rest looked up from reference TRBV7-9 and TRBJ2-3): DTGVSQNPRHKITKRGQNVTFRCDPISEHNRLYWYRQTLGQGPEFLTYFQNEAQLEKSRLLSDRFSAERPKGSFSTLEIQRTEQGDSAMYLCASSSGGQLAGGPTDTQYFGPGTRLTVL.

The chain has TRBV19 and TRBJ2-2, with 8 bases lining up with TRBD1. From germline, CDR1 is LNHDA and CDR2 SQIVND (reference sequence). Trimming cost V 3 bases and J 7 bases; bases outside gene matches: 7. The CDR3 sequence is 15 residues long. In nucleotides, the CDR3 is TGTGCCAGTAGTATTTCCGCAGGGGGCGTCGGGGAGCTGTTTTTT. This encodes CASSISAGGVGELFF.

The chain is built from TRBV29-1 and TRBJ2-7; maybe TRBD1 (6 bases). The germline V gene has CDR1 SQVTM and CDR2 ANQGSEA. The CDR3 extends over 11 amino acids. Trimming left V 6 bases short and J 3 bases short, with 9 bases between. The CDR3 protein is CSVLGGYEQYF. CDR3 DNA sequence: TGCAGCGTCCTAGGGGGCTACGAGCAGTACTTC.

The gene calls are TRBV6-1 and TRBJ1-2; D is unclear. The germline V gene encodes CDR1 MNHNS and CDR2 SASEGT. This CDR3 comprises 12 residues. V dropped 3 bases and J dropped 4 bases, with 6 bases sitting between them. The DNA of the CDR3 is TGTGCCAGCAGTGAGGTTCCCTATGGCTACACCTTC. Translating it yields CASSEVPYGYTF.

The chain links TRBV28 to TRBJ1-6, with TRBD1 matching over 7 bases. The CDR3 has 16 residues. Looked up from germline, CDR1 is MDHEN and CDR2 is SYDVKM. V was pared by 2 bases and J by 8 bases, with 9 bases of the junction left unmatched. The CDR3 spells CASSLIRDSLDSPLHF. CDR3 bases: TGTGCCAGCAGTTTAATAAGGGACAGCCTTGATTCACCCCTCCACTTT.

The chain recombines TRBV10-2 with TRBJ1-2; D gene unclear. The length of the CDR3 is 12 residues. Deletions cut 4 bases from V and 8 bases from J, with 11 bases between. Germline V lookup: CDR1 WSHSY, CDR2 SAAADI. As DNA, the CDR3 is TGCGCCAGCAGTGCGGTGGAGGGAGGCTACACCTTC. Its translation is CASSAVEGGYTF.

V gene TRBV7-9 combines with J gene TRBJ1-2; 7 nucleotides line up with TRBD1. The CDR3 length is 16 residues. Unmatched junction bases numbered 12, after V lost 5 bases and J lost 3 bases. Germline assignment: CDR1 SEHNR and CDR2 FQNEAQ (reference sequence). CDR3 sequence: CASSAQGQPSHYGYTF. In DNA, the CDR3 is TGTGCCAGCAGCGCCCAGGGACAGCCAAGTCACTATGGCTACACCTTC.

The CDR3 sequence is CASRGGTGVTYEQYF. The CDR3 nucleotides read TGTGCCAGCAGAGGCGGGACAGGGGTAACCTACGAGCAGTACTTC. The gene calls are TRBV6-1 and TRBJ2-7; 10 nucleotides line up with TRBD1. The CDR3 contains 15 residues. The germline V gene encodes CDR1 MNHNS and CDR2 SASEGT. V was clipped by 6 bases and J by 2 bases; unmatched bases: 7.

This clone was seen a single time. This chain joins TRBV29-1 and TRBJ2-2; D unresolved. Germline CDR1 is SQVTM and CDR2 is ANQGSEA. This CDR3 comprises 13 residues. The V end lost 6 bases, the J end lost 2 bases, and 10 bases lay between the germline ends. The CDR3 protein is CSVFLVNTGELFF. Written as DNA, the CDR3 is TGCAGCGTATTCTTGGTTAACACCGGGGAGCTGTTTTTT.

This chain links TRBV5-6 with TRBJ1-1; D not certain. Germline CDR1 and CDR2: SGHDT and YYEEEE. The CDR3 totals 13 residues. Trimming shortened V by 2 bases and J by 1 base, and 6 bases separated the two germline ends. CDR3 in amino acids: CASSFTGNTEAFF. Written as DNA, the CDR3 is TGTGCCAGCAGCTTTACGGGGAACACTGAAGCTTTCTTT.

The chain combines TRBV25-1 with TRBJ1-5; D call uncertain. The V gene's germline CDR1 is MGHDK and CDR2 SYGVNS. The CDR3 length is 15 residues. V was pared by 4 bases and J by 1 base, with 11 bases between. CDR3 DNA sequence: TGTGCCAGCAGTGGCTGGGATTCGAGCAATCAGCCCCAGCATTTT. It codes for CASSGWDSSNQPQHF.

The CDR3 nucleotides read TGTGCCAGCAGTGATGAGTCTCTCAACACTGAAGCTTTCTTT. Its translation is CASSDESLNTEAFF. The chain carries TRBV2 and TRBJ1-1; D gene unclear. The CDR3 is 14 amino acids. Trimming pared 3 bases from V and 2 bases from J, leaving 10 bases between. CDR1 SNHLY and CDR2 FYNNEI come from the germline V gene.

The chain employs TRBV25-1 and TRBJ2-1; TRBD2 is a possible D gene (6 bases). Germline CDR1 reads MGHDK; CDR2 reads SYGVNS. Trimming shortened V by 2 bases and J by 6 bases, and 14 bases separated the two germline ends. The CDR3 spans 15 residues. The CDR3 nucleotides read TGTGCCAGCAGTGAAGGGCCTGCGGGGATCAATGAGCAGTTCTTC. It yields the protein CASSEGPAGINEQFF.

V is TRBV14 and J is TRBJ2-7; D remains ambiguous. The V end lost 3 bases, the J end lost 0 bases, and 6 bases lay between the germline ends. The CDR3 extends over 13 amino acids. Germline V gene data show CDR1 as SGHDN and CDR2 as FVKESK. The CDR3 region is CASSHLASYEQYF. CDR3 nucleotide sequence: TGTGCCAGCAGCCACTTGGCCTCCTACGAGCAGTACTTC.

The chain carries TRBV7-9 and TRBJ2-2; no reliable D call. CDR1 is SEHNR and CDR2 is FQNEAQ in the germline V gene (reference sequence). V was clipped by 5 bases and J by 4 bases, with 14 bases between them. The CDR3 is made up of 15 amino acids. The CDR3 sequence: CASSAWNPATGELFF. The DNA of the CDR3 is TGTGCCAGCAGCGCCTGGAACCCAGCCACCGGGGAGCTGTTTTTT.

CDR3 sequence (DNA): TGTGCCAGCAGCCCGACCTCGGGACAGGGGGCCTACGAGCAGTACTTC. Its translation: CASSPTSGQGAYEQYF. The chain carries TRBV7-9 and TRBJ2-7; the match to TRBD1 covers 11 bases. Germline CDR1 is SEHNR and CDR2 is FQNEAQ (reference sequence). CDR3 size: 16 residues. V lost 5 bases and J lost 2; bases outside the gene matches: 8.

The chain employs TRBV9 and TRBJ2-3; either TRBD1 or TRBD2 may fit D (5 bases each). V was clipped by 1 base and J by 5 bases, with 11 bases between them. This CDR3 comprises 14 residues. Germline V gene data show CDR1 as SGDLS and CDR2 as YYNGEE. CDR3 sequence reads: CASSVLGDGDTQYF. CDR3 coding DNA: TGTGCCAGCAGCGTATTGGGGGACGGAGATACGCAGTATTTT.

J is TRBJ1-1 and V is TRBV19, with D possibly matching TRBD1 (5 bases). Germline V gives CDR1 LNHDA, CDR2 SQIVND (reference sequence). Trimming left V 2 bases short and J 3 bases short, with 10 bases between. There are 14 residues in the CDR3. The CDR3 region has the DNA TGTGCCAGTAGTATACCAGGGAGTTACACTGAAGCTTTCTTT. Its translation is CASSIPGSYTEAFF. Using reference TRBV19 and TRBJ1-1 for the parts outside the CDR3, the full variable domain is DGGITQSPKYLFRKEGQNVTLSCEQNLNHDAMYWYRQDPGQGLRLIYYSQIVNDFQKGDIAEGYSVSREKKESFPLTVTSAQKNPTAFYLCASSIPGSYTEAFFGQGTRLTVV.